One sample yielded the 30 T cell receptor beta chains listed below, sequenced in a study of T cell responses to AZD1222 COVID-19 vaccine. Sequenced by immunoSEQ multiplex PCR; TCRdb stores in-frame clones only, minus some. In the table there are about 110,000 clones, 80% to 90% of which are singletons. This specimen was peripheral blood, taken on day 0 of AZD1222 vaccination. The receptors derive from an adult in good health.

V and J are TRBV3-1 (or the pseudogene TRBV3-2) and TRBJ1-4, with D hard to call. The CDR3 runs 13 residues. Trimming took 1 base from V and 8 from J, leaving 8 bases between them. CDR1 is LGHDT and CDR2 is YNNKEL in the germline V gene (reference sequence). CDR3 sequence reads: CASSQGTGEKLFF. The CDR3 DNA reads TGTGCCAGCAGCCAAGGAACCGGGGAAAAACTGTTTTTT.

This clone was counted only a few times. The chain combines TRBV4-2 with TRBJ2-6, with D tentatively TRBD1 (5 bases). The CDR3 is made up of 18 amino acids. V gave up 0 bases and J gave up 0 bases, with 12 bases separating them. Germline V CDR1 and CDR2: LGHNA, YNFKEQ. CDR3 nucleotide sequence: TGTGCCAGCAGCCAAGACTGGACACCCAGCTCTGGGGCCAACGTCCTGACTTTC. Its translation is CASSQDWTPSSGANVLTF.

The chain recombines TRBV18 with TRBJ1-2; no definite D call. This CDR3 has 15 residues. Looked up from germline, CDR1 is KGHSH and CDR2 is LQKENI. V was clipped by 6 bases and J by 2 bases, with 16 bases between them. Here the CDR3 reads CASSPGSGRNYGYTF. In DNA form, the CDR3 reads TGTGCCAGCTCCCCGGGTTCGGGCAGGAACTATGGCTACACCTTC. The variable domain in full, with the rest retrieved from reference TRBV18 and TRBJ1-2, is NAGVMQNPRHLVRRRGQEARLRCSPMKGHSHVYWYRQLPEEGLKFMVYLQKENIIDESGMPKERFSAEFPKEGPSILRIQQVVRGDSAAYFCASSPGSGRNYGYTFGSGTRLTVV.

V gene TRBV7-9 combines with J gene TRBJ1-4; D may be TRBD1 (6 bases). Germline CDR1 reads SEHNR; CDR2 reads FQNEAQ (reference sequence). Trimming took 2 bases from V and 0 from J, leaving 10 bases between them. The CDR3 runs 16 residues. CDR3: CASSLLPGATNEKLFF. The CDR3 nucleotides read TGTGCCAGCAGCTTACTCCCAGGGGCAACTAATGAAAAACTGTTTTTT.

The chain couples TRBV5-4 to TRBJ2-1, with a weak D call TRBD2 (6 bases). Trimming stripped 1 base from V and 4 bases from J, with 9 bases between. The CDR3 covers 14 residues. Germline CDR1 and CDR2: SGHNT and YYREEE (reference sequence). The CDR3 protein is CASSLTAGYNEQFF. The CDR3 DNA reads as TGTGCCAGCAGCTTGACGGCGGGGTACAATGAGCAGTTCTTC. The variable domain in full, completed from reference TRBV5-4 and TRBJ2-1, reads ETGVTQSPTHLIKTRGQQVTLRCSSQSGHNTVSWYQQALGQGPQFIFQYYREEENGRGNFPPRFSGLQFPNYSSELNVNALELDDSALYLCASSLTAGYNEQFFGPGTRLTVL.

The chain has TRBV5-1 and TRBJ1-3; the D gene is possibly TRBD1 (5 bases). V was shortened by 3 bases and J by 1 base, with 11 bases between the two germline ends. Germline CDR1 SGHRS, CDR2 YFSETQ. The CDR3 has 15 residues. The CDR3 bases are TGCGCCAGCAGCTCCTTCCCAGGGTCTGGAAACACCATATATTTT. This translates into CASSSFPGSGNTIYF.

This clone was observed a single time. The chain carries TRBV18 and TRBJ2-1, with 8 bases aligning to TRBD2. Per the germline V gene, CDR1 is KGHSH and CDR2 is LQKENI. This CDR3 has 14 amino acids. The V segment lost 2 bases and the J segment 12 bases; nucleotides outside the gene matches: 9. The chain's CDR3 is CASSPSGGQVGQFF. In DNA, the CDR3 is TGTGCCAGCTCACCATCGGGAGGGCAGGTGGGGCAGTTCTTC.

The CDR3: CASSQVLYGNQPQHF. CDR3 nucleotide sequence: TGCGCCAGCAGCCAAGTTTTGTATGGCAATCAGCCCCAGCATTTT. This chain joins TRBV4-3 and TRBJ1-5; D gene uncertain. V lost 1 base, J lost 2 bases, and 9 bases lay in between. Germline V gene sequence: CDR1 LGHNA, CDR2 YSLEER. This CDR3 spans 15 amino acids.

This chain joins TRBV25-1 and TRBJ1-2; 9 nucleotides align to TRBD1. V gave up 8 bases and J gave up 12 bases; unmatched junction bases: 7. Germline loops: CDR1 MGHDK, CDR2 SYGVNS. The CDR3 runs 11 residues. The CDR3 region has the DNA TGTGCCAGCGACGGAGGACAGGGGAACACCTTC. Amino acid sequence: CASDGGQGNTF.

V usage is TRBV10-3 and J usage is TRBJ2-3; 9 bases are shared with TRBD1. Looked up from germline, CDR1 is ENHRY and CDR2 is SYGVKD. The CDR3 is 15 residues long. The trim removed 4 bases at V and 2 bases at J, leaving 4 bases unmatched. CDR3 coding DNA: TGTGCCATCAGTGGGGGGACAGGGAACACAGATACGCAGTATTTT. This translates into CAISGGTGNTDTQYF.

This clone was counted between two and nine times. The chain has TRBV30 and TRBJ1-1; no clear D gene. This CDR3 is built from 12 residues. Germline assignment: CDR1 GTSNPN and CDR2 SVGIG (reference sequence). Trimming took off 2 bases at V and 8 bases at J, with 12 bases between the two ends. This CDR3 is CAWSPYSGEAFF. In nucleotides, the CDR3 is TGTGCCTGGAGTCCATACAGCGGGGAAGCTTTCTTT.

The genes are TRBV4-2 and TRBJ1-2; D is uncertain. Germline lookup yields CDR1 LGHNA and CDR2 YNFKEQ. The CDR3 spans 14 residues. V was cut by 4 bases and J by 3 bases, with 12 bases left in between. In nucleotides, the CDR3 is TGTGCCAGCAGCCTGTTTACAGAAGACTATGGCTACACCTTC. Translation gives CASSLFTEDYGYTF.

The V call is TRBV7-8, the J call TRBJ1-3; the D gene is possibly TRBD1 (5 bases). Trimming removed 1 base from V and 2 bases from J, with 15 bases in between. The CDR3 consists of 17 residues. Germline CDR1 reads SGHVS; CDR2 reads FQNEAQ. In nucleotides, the CDR3 is TGTGCCAGCAGCTTAGGGCCCCAGGCCAGGGCTGGAAACACCATATATTTT. Protein: CASSLGPQARAGNTIYF.

The chain combines TRBV13 with TRBJ2-1; D remains ambiguous. V gave up 2 bases and J gave up 9 bases, with 11 bases separating them. The CDR3 consists of 13 residues. CDR1 is PRHDT and CDR2 is FYEKMQ in the germline V gene (reference sequence). CDR3 region: CASSLSPRGEQFF. The CDR3 DNA reads TGTGCCAGCAGCTTATCCCCGCGTGGTGAGCAGTTCTTC. Drawing the rest from reference TRBV13 and TRBJ2-1, the complete variable domain is AAGVIQSPRHLIKEKRETATLKCYPIPRHDTVYWYQQGPGQDPQFLISFYEKMQSDKGSIPDRFSAQQFSDYHSELNMSSLELGDSALYFCASSLSPRGEQFFGPGTRLTVL.

This clone was counted a single time. This rearrangement joins TRBV7-2 to TRBJ2-1, with 7 bases that match TRBD2. CDR3 length: 16 amino acids. After removal of 0 bases from V and 4 bases from J, the junction contained 6 bases not matched to a gene. Germline V gene sequence: CDR1 SGHTA, CDR2 FQGNSA. The CDR3 spells CASSLAPSGLYNEQFF. CDR3 bases: TGTGCCAGCAGCTTAGCCCCTAGCGGCCTATACAATGAGCAGTTCTTC.

The rearrangement uses TRBV10-3 and TRBJ2-3; 9 bases match TRBD1. CDR3 size: 14 residues. CDR1 ENHRY and CDR2 SYGVKD come from the germline V gene. After removal of 6 bases from V and 5 bases from J, the junction contained 6 bases not matched to a gene. CDR3 sequence: CAIRGDREGDTQYF. CDR3 nucleotide sequence: TGTGCCATCAGGGGGGACAGGGAAGGAGATACGCAGTATTTT.

The chain joins TRBV6-5 to TRBJ1-2, with 7 bases lining up with TRBD1. The V and J ends lost 6 bases and 5 bases, in that order; junction bases with no gene match: 9. This CDR3 is built from 14 residues. The germline gives CDR1 MNHEY, CDR2 SVGAGI. The CDR3 region has the DNA TGTGCCAGCAGCGGGACAGACTCATTTTATGGCTACACCTTC. Translated: CASSGTDSFYGYTF.

Of note for this clone: The sample contains more than one DNA sequence encoding this CDR3. This chain joins TRBV5-1 and TRBJ1-4; unclear D gene. V gave up 3 bases and J gave up 7 bases, with 4 bases separating them. The CDR3 spans 11 residues. Germline V CDR1 and CDR2: SGHRS, YFSETQ. Here the CDR3 reads CASSSGEKLFF. CDR3 DNA sequence: TGCGCCAGCAGCTCCGGTGAAAAACTGTTTTTT.

This chain uses TRBV28 with TRBJ1-2; TRBD1 might be the D (6 bases). Trimming shortened V by 6 bases and J by 3 bases, and 14 bases separated the two germline ends. Germline CDR1 reads MDHEN; CDR2 reads SYDVKM. CDR3 length: 14 residues. The CDR3 loop reads CASSPEGGHYGYTF. The CDR3 DNA follows: TGTGCCAGCAGCCCCGAGGGGGGGCACTATGGCTACACCTTC.

V gene TRBV5-1 combines with J gene TRBJ1-2; D gene ambiguous. The CDR3 contains 13 residues. CDR1 is SGHRS and CDR2 is YFSETQ in the germline V gene. The V end was cut by 6 bases, the J end by 4 bases, with 13 bases between. In DNA form, the CDR3 reads TGCGCCAGCACTAGGGAGGGAACCTATGGCTACACCTTC. As protein: CASTREGTYGYTF.

The J gene is TRBJ2-3, the V gene TRBV27, with TRBD2 identical over 7 bases. The V gene's germline CDR1 is MNHEY and CDR2 SMNVEV (reference sequence). The CDR3 loop spans 16 amino acids. The trim removed 5 bases at V and 4 bases at J, leaving 12 bases unmatched. The CDR3 nucleotides read TGTGCCAGCAGTCCCCCATTGCGGGAGACGGCAGATACGCAGTATTTT. Amino acids: CASSPPLRETADTQYF.

The chain couples TRBV18 to TRBJ1-5; D unclear. The CDR3 extends over 12 amino acids. V lost 1 base and J 7 bases, leaving 5 bases between the germline ends. From germline, CDR1 is KGHSH and CDR2 LQKENI. CDR3 sequence: CASSPQGQPQHF. CDR3 bases: TGTGCCAGCTCACCACAGGGCCAGCCCCAGCATTTT.

The V call is TRBV7-9, the J call TRBJ1-4; TRBD1 aligns across 8 bases. The CDR3 contains 16 residues. Germline CDR1 is SEHNR and CDR2 is FQNEAQ (reference sequence). V was pared by 1 base and J by 8 bases, with 9 bases of the junction left unmatched. The CDR3 DNA reads TGTGCCAGCAGCTTAGGTGTCGGGACAGGTCAGGAAAAACTGTTTTTT. It is translated as CASSLGVGTGQEKLFF. Together with reference TRBV7-9 and TRBJ1-4, the CDR3 gives the full variable domain: DTGVSQNPRHKITKRGQNVTFRCDPISEHNRLYWYRQTLGQGPEFLTYFQNEAQLEKSRLLSDRFSAERPKGSFSTLEIQRTEQGDSAMYLCASSLGVGTGQEKLFFGSGTQLSVL.

Turning to this clone: Additional DNA sequences in this sample encode the identical CDR3. The chain combines TRBV9 with TRBJ2-3; D is undetermined. Trimming removed 0 bases from V and 1 base from J, with 9 bases in between. From germline, CDR1 is SGDLS and CDR2 YYNGEE. This CDR3 is built from 15 residues. The CDR3 loop is CASSVEPGRTDTQYF. The DNA of the CDR3 is TGTGCCAGCAGCGTAGAACCGGGTCGCACAGATACGCAGTATTTT. The complete variable domain, with remaining parts taken from reference TRBV9 and TRBJ2-3, reads DSGVTQTPKHLITATGQRVTLRCSPRSGDLSVYWYQQSLDQGLQFLIQYYNGEERAKGNILERFSAQQFPDLHSELNLSSLELGDSALYFCASSVEPGRTDTQYFGPGTRLTVL.

The rearrangement links TRBV5-1 to TRBJ2-5, with 9 bases aligning to TRBD2. From germline, CDR1 is SGHRS and CDR2 YFSETQ. Unmatched junction bases numbered 6, after V lost 4 bases and J lost 5 bases. This CDR3 contains 14 residues. The CDR3 spells CASSRGLARETQYF. DNA of the CDR3: TGCGCCAGCAGCCGGGGACTAGCTAGGGAGACCCAGTACTTC. Full variable domain (rest looked up from reference TRBV5-1 and TRBJ2-5): KAGVTQTPRYLIKTRGQQVTLSCSPISGHRSVSWYQQTPGQGLQFLFEYFSETQRNKGNFPGRFSGRQFSNSRSEMNVSTLELGDSALYLCASSRGLARETQYFGPGTRLLVL.

This chain links TRBV2 with TRBJ2-2; tentative D call: TRBD1 (5 bases). Trimming took off 4 bases at V and 7 bases at J, with 7 bases between the two ends. Per germline, CDR1 SNHLY and CDR2 FYNNEI. CDR3 length: 12 amino acids. CDR3 coding DNA: TGTGCCAGCAGTGTCCAGGGCGGGGAGCTGTTTTTT. Encoded protein: CASSVQGGELFF.

V and J are TRBV19 and TRBJ2-2; D might be TRBD1 (5 bases). Looked up from germline, CDR1 is LNHDA and CDR2 is SQIVND (reference sequence). V shed 8 bases and J shed 4 bases, with 8 bases lying between them. The CDR3 covers 12 residues. DNA for the CDR3: TGTGCCAGTGAAGGGGTCACCGGGGAGCTGTTTTTT. Translated, it gives CASEGVTGELFF.

This clone was detected only once. This chain links TRBV29-1 with TRBJ2-5; tentatively, D is TRBD2 (5 bases). V lost 7 bases to trimming and J lost 7 bases, with 13 bases between them. The CDR3 spans 11 residues. Per the germline V gene, CDR1 is SQVTM and CDR2 is ANQGSEA. The CDR3 sequence is CSGRSAGTQYF. CDR3 bases: TGCAGCGGTCGAAGCGCGGGGACCCAGTACTTC.

V is TRBV5-6 and J is TRBJ1-3; possible D gene TRBD1, 5 bases. CDR1 and CDR2 (germline): SGHDT, YYEEEE. The CDR3 length is 16 residues. Trimming left V 2 bases short and J 0 bases short, with 12 bases between. In DNA form, the CDR3 reads TGTGCCAGCAGCTTTGATGGGACCTTCTCTGGAAACACCATATATTTT. Translation: CASSFDGTFSGNTIYF.

V is TRBV4-2 and J is TRBJ2-7; TRBD2 aligns across 12 bases. The V gene's germline CDR1 is LGHNA and CDR2 YNFKEQ. The V and J ends lost 0 bases and 0 bases, in that order; junction bases with no gene match: 6. This CDR3 is 18 amino acids long. The CDR3 loop is CASSQDELAGGLSYEQYF. The CDR3, as DNA: TGTGCCAGCAGCCAAGATGAACTAGCGGGGGGCCTCTCCTACGAGCAGTACTTC.